The next 27 T cell receptor beta chains were all read from a single sample in a study of CD8 T cells in Susac syndrome. Random hexamers were used to reverse transcribe 0.5 to 1 ug of RNA. MiXCR was run by TCRdb on the immunoSEQ multiplex PCR reads, yielding one entry per CDR3 protein. The table has some 68,000 distinct CDR3 sequences, 93% seen once. The source material was CD4+ T cells from PBMCs. Every receptor here comes from a human donor with Susac syndrome.

J is TRBJ2-7 and V is TRBV5-1; tentatively, D is TRBD2 (6 bases). CDR3 length: 16 residues. Trimming cost V 4 bases and J 1 base, with 18 bases left between them. Germline assignment: CDR1 SGHRS and CDR2 YFSETQ. The CDR3 protein is CASSLGSGDGSYEQYF. The DNA of the CDR3 is TGCGCCAGCAGCCTGGGCTCGGGGGATGGGTCCTACGAGCAGTACTTC.

This chain connects TRBV7-2 to TRBJ2-2; D is perhaps TRBD1 or TRBD2 (6 bases each). The CDR3 is 13 residues long. V shed 5 bases and J shed 5 bases, with 9 bases lying between them. Germline CDR1 and CDR2: SGHTA and FQGNSA. DNA for the CDR3: TGTGCCAGCAGCCAGGGGAGGACCGGGGAGCTGTTTTTT. It specifies CASSQGRTGELFF.

The chain links TRBV4-2 to TRBJ2-3; 12 positions agree with TRBD2. The CDR3 is made up of 18 amino acids. The V gene end was trimmed by 0 bases and the J gene end by 5 bases; junction bases not matched to a gene: 9. Germline loops: CDR1 LGHNA, CDR2 YNFKEQ. DNA for the CDR3: TGTGCCAGCAGCCAAGATTCGGGGCTAGCGGGGGGGGAAGATACGCAGTATTTT. The encoded protein is CASSQDSGLAGGEDTQYF.

The chain carries TRBV10-3 and TRBJ2-7; TRBD1 matches at 8 bases. The CDR3 sequence is 15 residues long. Germline CDR1 reads ENHRY; CDR2 reads SYGVKD. The V and J ends lost 2 bases and 7 bases, in that order; junction bases with no gene match: 10. The CDR3 region is CAISERDRLSTEQYF. DNA of the CDR3: TGTGCCATCAGTGAGAGGGACAGGTTATCAACAGAGCAGTACTTC.

CDR3 nucleotide sequence: TGCAGTGCTTCCACCCGGGGACAGGGGGCTACAAATCAGCCCCAGCATTTT. As protein: CSASTRGQGATNQPQHF. The V call is TRBV20-1, the J call TRBJ1-5; 12 bases match TRBD1. Germline CDR1 is DFQATT and CDR2 is SNEGSKA (reference sequence). CDR3 length: 17 amino acids. V shed 5 bases, J shed 4 bases, and the junction held 12 bases outside the gene matches.

The V and J genes are TRBV11-2 and TRBJ1-2; 7 positions agree with TRBD1. Unmatched junction bases numbered 11, after V lost 5 bases and J lost 5 bases. CDR1 and CDR2 (germline): SGHAT, FQNNGV. The CDR3 consists of 15 residues. CDR3 DNA sequence: TGTGCCAGCAGCGCGCACACCGGGACAGATTATGGCTACACCTTC. Amino acids: CASSAHTGTDYGYTF.

The chain recombines TRBV7-9 with TRBJ2-7; D is possibly TRBD1 or TRBD2 (5 bases each). This CDR3 is built from 16 residues. V was shortened by 4 bases and J by 0 bases, with 16 bases between the two germline ends. Germline CDR1 is SEHNR and CDR2 is FQNEAQ (reference sequence). The CDR3 bases are TGTGCCAGCAGCTCCGACTGGGACGGAAGCTCCTACGAGCAGTACTTC. Protein sequence: CASSSDWDGSSYEQYF.

The genes are TRBV7-2 and TRBJ2-3; D might be TRBD2 (6 bases). Germline V gene data show CDR1 as SGHTA and CDR2 as FQGNSA. This CDR3 is 15 amino acids long. The ends were cut back, 5 bases at V and 6 bases at J, with 18 bases in the middle. The CDR3 DNA sequence: TGTGCCAGCAGCCCAACTAGCCTGTCTGGTGATACGCAGTATTTT. Translation: CASSPTSLSGDTQYF.

This chain connects TRBV2 to TRBJ1-1, with D uncertain. This CDR3 region has 13 residues. V lost 7 bases and J 3 bases, leaving 12 bases between the germline ends. Germline loops: CDR1 SNHLY, CDR2 FYNNEI. DNA for the CDR3: TGTGCCAGCATTCCTAATGCGGACACTGAAGCTTTCTTT. This codes for CASIPNADTEAFF.

The CDR3: CASSLALGGNEKLFF. CDR3 in DNA: TGTGCCAGCAGCTTAGCCTTAGGGGGTAATGAAAAACTGTTTTTT. This rearrangement joins TRBV7-2 to TRBJ1-4; a possible D gene is TRBD1 (6 bases). Germline V gene lookup returns CDR1 SGHTA and CDR2 FQGNSA. Trimming took 0 bases from V and 4 from J, leaving 9 bases between them. The CDR3 contains 15 residues.

The V and J genes are TRBV3-1 and TRBJ1-1; unclear D gene. This CDR3 contains 13 residues. Germline CDR1 reads LGHDT; CDR2 reads YNNKEL (reference sequence). Trimming cost V 2 bases and J 4 bases, with 8 bases left between them. The CDR3 nucleotides are TGTGCCAGCAGCCAATTTTCGGCCACTGAAGCTTTCTTT. Protein product: CASSQFSATEAFF.

The gene calls are TRBV20-1 and TRBJ2-7; 7 positions agree with TRBD1. Trimming removed 5 bases from V and 4 bases from J; junction bases left unmatched: 14. The CDR3 covers 15 residues. Looked up from germline, CDR1 is DFQATT and CDR2 is SNEGSKA (reference sequence). The CDR3 spells CSAPDRVSLGYEQYF. The CDR3 bases are TGCAGTGCTCCTGACAGGGTTTCTCTTGGGTACGAGCAGTACTTC.

This clonotype was observed a few times. The genes are TRBV7-2 and TRBJ2-1; D uncertain. V lost 3 bases to trimming and J lost 6 bases, with 9 bases between them. The CDR3 extends over 13 amino acids. Per germline, CDR1 SGHTA and CDR2 FQGNSA. The CDR3 region is CASSLGPSNEQFF. CDR3 nucleotides: TGTGCCAGCAGCTTGGGCCCGTCCAATGAGCAGTTCTTC.

J is TRBJ2-5 and V is TRBV20-1; TRBD1 matches at 8 bases. The CDR3 consists of 13 residues. Losses at the gene ends were 6 bases for V and 1 base for J; bases not matched to a gene: 4. Germline V gives CDR1 DFQATT, CDR2 SNEGSKA (reference sequence). In DNA, the CDR3 is TGCAGTGCCACGGACAGGGCCCAAGAGACCCAGTACTTC. Amino acid sequence: CSATDRAQETQYF.

This clonotype came up once. J is TRBJ2-7 and V is TRBV11-2; 7 nucleotides agree with TRBD1. V lost 4 bases and J lost 1; bases outside the gene matches: 16. The length of the CDR3 is 18 residues. Germline CDR1 is SGHAT and CDR2 is FQNNGV. DNA of the CDR3: TGTGCCAGCAGCTCCGCCATCGCTGACAGGGTCGGGTCCTACGAGCAGTACTTC. Amino acid sequence: CASSSAIADRVGSYEQYF. The full variable domain, rest sourced from reference TRBV11-2 and TRBJ2-7, is EAGVAQSPRYKIIEKRQSVAFWCNPISGHATLYWYQQILGQGPKLLIQFQNNGVVDDSQLPKDRFSAERLKGVDSTLKIQPAKLEDSAVYLCASSSAIADRVGSYEQYFGPGTRLTVT.

The V call is TRBV2, the J call TRBJ2-3; TRBD2 aligns across 12 bases. V dropped 6 bases and J dropped 5; count of bases not matched to a gene: 0. CDR1 is SNHLY and CDR2 is FYNNEI in the germline V gene. CDR3 length: 13 residues. CDR3 sequence (DNA): TGTGCCAGCAGGGGACTAGCGGGAGATACGCAGTATTTT. It yields the protein CASRGLAGDTQYF.

This clonotype was detected once. The genes are TRBV20-1 and TRBJ2-1, with D perhaps matching TRBD1 (5 bases). V was trimmed by 8 bases and J by 0 bases, leaving 11 bases between them. Germline CDR1 and CDR2: DFQATT and SNEGSKA (reference sequence). This CDR3 contains 13 residues. This CDR3 is CSTQGSSYNEQFF. CDR3 nucleotides: TGCAGTACCCAGGGCAGCTCCTACAATGAGCAGTTCTTC.

CDR3 bases: TGTGCCAGCTCACCCGAGAGGAGCTCCTACAATGAGCAGTTCTTC. Its protein is CASSPERSSYNEQFF. J is TRBJ2-1 and V is TRBV18; D is uncertain. The CDR3 runs to 15 residues. Trimming stripped 3 bases from V and 0 bases from J, with 9 bases between. CDR1 is KGHSH and CDR2 is LQKENI in the germline V gene. Combining the CDR3 with reference TRBV18 and TRBJ2-1 gives the whole variable domain NAGVMQNPRHLVRRRGQEARLRCSPMKGHSHVYWYRQLPEEGLKFMVYLQKENIIDESGMPKERFSAEFPKEGPSILRIQQVVRGDSAAYFCASSPERSSYNEQFFGPGTRLTVL.

The chain has TRBV5-4 and TRBJ1-3; 8 bases are a match to TRBD1. The V and J ends lost 9 bases and 0 bases, in that order; junction bases with no gene match: 8. Germline assignment: CDR1 SGHNT and CDR2 YYREEE (reference sequence). This CDR3 spans 15 amino acids. Here the CDR3 DNA reads TGTGCCACCGCGAGGGACAGGAGCTCTGGAAACACCATATATTTT. This gives the protein CATARDRSSGNTIYF.

This clonotype was recorded once. This chain connects TRBV7-9 to TRBJ2-1; 14 positions match TRBD2. Germline V gives CDR1 SEHNR, CDR2 FQNEAQ (reference sequence). V lost 5 bases to trimming and J lost 7 bases; unmatched junction nucleotides: 4. CDR3 size: 15 residues. The CDR3 loop reads CASSERLAGGNEQFF. The DNA for the CDR3 is TGTGCCAGCAGCGAGAGACTAGCGGGGGGGAATGAGCAGTTCTTC.

The J gene is TRBJ2-5, the V gene TRBV5-6; D possibly corresponds to TRBD1 (5 bases). CDR3 length: 16 amino acids. Trimming shortened V by 1 base and J by 2 bases, and 15 bases separated the two germline ends. Germline assignment: CDR1 SGHDT and CDR2 YYEEEE. CDR3 sequence (DNA): TGTGCCAGCAGCTTGACCCTGCAGGGCCCTCAAGAGACCCAGTACTTC. Encoded protein: CASSLTLQGPQETQYF.

This chain links TRBV3-1 with TRBJ2-1, with D uncertain. Germline loops: CDR1 LGHDT, CDR2 YNNKEL (reference sequence). Trimming left V 4 bases short and J 0 bases short, with 16 bases between. The CDR3 is made up of 17 amino acids. This CDR3 reads CASSPVDGQSSYNEQFF. CDR3 in DNA: TGTGCCAGCAGCCCTGTCGACGGGCAGTCCTCCTACAATGAGCAGTTCTTC.

The chain recombines TRBV28 with TRBJ1-5; D possibly corresponds to TRBD1 (5 bases). Germline V gene lookup returns CDR1 MDHEN and CDR2 SYDVKM. The V and J ends lost 7 bases and 8 bases respectively, with 9 bases between them. This CDR3 is 11 amino acids long. The CDR3 sequence: CASTAGEPQHF. The CDR3 DNA is TGTGCCAGCACCGCGGGGGAGCCCCAGCATTTT.

This chain connects TRBV7-2 to TRBJ2-5; a possible D gene is TRBD2 (5 bases). Germline assignment: CDR1 SGHTA and CDR2 FQGNSA. The CDR3 has 13 residues. V lost 5 bases to trimming and J lost 6 bases, with 13 bases between them. The CDR3 loop reads CASSPRGQQTQYF. CDR3 in DNA: TGTGCCAGCAGCCCCCGAGGGCAGCAGACCCAGTACTTC. Together with reference TRBV7-2 and TRBJ2-5, the CDR3 gives the full variable domain: GAGVSQSPSNKVTEKGKDVELRCDPISGHTALYWYRQSLGQGLEFLIYFQGNSAPDKSGLPSDRFSAERTGGSVSTLTIQRTQQEDSAVYLCASSPRGQQTQYFGPGTRLLVL.

This clonotype came up once. The rearrangement links TRBV11-2 to TRBJ1-4; no clear D gene. This CDR3 has 16 residues. V was clipped by 5 bases and J by 4 bases, with 17 bases between them. From germline, CDR1 is SGHAT and CDR2 FQNNGV. The CDR3 sequence is CASSPSQWAYNEKLFF. CDR3 DNA: TGTGCCAGCAGCCCAAGTCAATGGGCCTATAATGAAAAACTGTTTTTT.

The V gene is TRBV6-2 or TRBV6-3, the J gene TRBJ2-7, with D perhaps TRBD1 (5 bases). CDR3 length equals 16 residues. V lost 2 bases, J lost 6 bases, and 20 bases lay in between. The germline gives CDR1 MNHEY, CDR2 SVGEGT. CDR3 loop: CASSYGPARSTGEQYF. The CDR3 DNA reads as TGTGCCAGCAGTTACGGGCCTGCTAGATCTACAGGCGAGCAGTACTTC.

The gene calls are TRBV24-1 and TRBJ2-1, with 7 bases matching TRBD1. CDR3 length equals 16 residues. The germline V gene has CDR1 KGHDR and CDR2 SFDVKD. Trimming cost V 3 bases and J 2 bases; bases outside gene matches: 6. The chain's CDR3 is CATSDRWDSTYNEQFF. CDR3 bases: TGTGCCACCAGTGATCGTTGGGACAGCACCTACAATGAGCAGTTCTTC.